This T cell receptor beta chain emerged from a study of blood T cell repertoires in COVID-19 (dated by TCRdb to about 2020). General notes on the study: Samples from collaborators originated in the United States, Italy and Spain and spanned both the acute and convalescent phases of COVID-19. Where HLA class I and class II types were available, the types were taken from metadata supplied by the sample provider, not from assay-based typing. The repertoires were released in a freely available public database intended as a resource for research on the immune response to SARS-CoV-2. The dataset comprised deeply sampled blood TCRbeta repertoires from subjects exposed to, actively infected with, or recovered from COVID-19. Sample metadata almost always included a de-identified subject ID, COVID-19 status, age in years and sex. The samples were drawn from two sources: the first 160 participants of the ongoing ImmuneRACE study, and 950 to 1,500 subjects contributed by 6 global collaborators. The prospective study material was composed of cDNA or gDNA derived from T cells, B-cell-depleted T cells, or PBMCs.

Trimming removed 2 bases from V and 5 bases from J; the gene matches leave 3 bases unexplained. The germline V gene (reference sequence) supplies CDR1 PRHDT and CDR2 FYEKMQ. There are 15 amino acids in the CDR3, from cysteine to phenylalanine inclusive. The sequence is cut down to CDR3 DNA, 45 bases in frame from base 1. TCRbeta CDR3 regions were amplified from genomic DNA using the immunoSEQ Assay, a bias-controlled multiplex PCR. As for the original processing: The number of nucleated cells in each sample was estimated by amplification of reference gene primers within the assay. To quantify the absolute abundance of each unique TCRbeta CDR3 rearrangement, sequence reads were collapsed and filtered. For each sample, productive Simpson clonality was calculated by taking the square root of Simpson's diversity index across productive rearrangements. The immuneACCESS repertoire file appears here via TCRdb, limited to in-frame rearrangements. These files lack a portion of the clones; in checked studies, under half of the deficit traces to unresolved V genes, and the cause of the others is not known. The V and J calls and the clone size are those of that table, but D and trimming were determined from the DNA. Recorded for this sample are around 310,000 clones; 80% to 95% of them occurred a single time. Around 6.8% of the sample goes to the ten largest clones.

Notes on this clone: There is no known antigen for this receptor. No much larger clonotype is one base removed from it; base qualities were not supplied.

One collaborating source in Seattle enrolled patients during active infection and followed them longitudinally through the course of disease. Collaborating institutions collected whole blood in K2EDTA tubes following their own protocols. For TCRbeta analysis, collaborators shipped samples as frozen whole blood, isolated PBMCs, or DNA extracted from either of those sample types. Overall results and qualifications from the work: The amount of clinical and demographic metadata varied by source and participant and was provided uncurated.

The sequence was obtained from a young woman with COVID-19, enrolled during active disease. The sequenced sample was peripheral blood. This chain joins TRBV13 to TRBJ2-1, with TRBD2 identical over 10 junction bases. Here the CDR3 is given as CASSLRTSGHNEQFF. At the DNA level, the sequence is TGTGCCAGCAGCTTACGGACTAGCGGTCACAATGAGCAGTTCTTC.